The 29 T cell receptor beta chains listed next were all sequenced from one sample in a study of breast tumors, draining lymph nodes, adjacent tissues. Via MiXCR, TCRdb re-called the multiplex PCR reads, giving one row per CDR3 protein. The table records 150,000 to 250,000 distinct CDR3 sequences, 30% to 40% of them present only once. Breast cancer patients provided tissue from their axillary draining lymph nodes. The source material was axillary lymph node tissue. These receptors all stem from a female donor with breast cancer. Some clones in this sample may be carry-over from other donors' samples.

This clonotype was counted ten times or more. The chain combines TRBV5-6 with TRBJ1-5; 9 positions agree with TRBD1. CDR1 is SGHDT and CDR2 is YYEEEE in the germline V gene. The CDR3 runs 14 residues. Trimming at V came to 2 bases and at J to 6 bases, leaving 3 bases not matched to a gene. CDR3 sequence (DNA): TGTGCCAGCAGCTTTGGACAGGGGTTTCAGCCCCAGCATTTT. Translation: CASSFGQGFQPQHF.

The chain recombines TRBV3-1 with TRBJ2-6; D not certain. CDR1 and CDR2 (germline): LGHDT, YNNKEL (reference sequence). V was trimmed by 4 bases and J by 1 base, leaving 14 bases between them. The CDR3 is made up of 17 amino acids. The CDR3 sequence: CASSLGGAVSGANVLTF. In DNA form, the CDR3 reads TGTGCCAGCAGCCTGGGTGGTGCGGTTTCTGGGGCCAACGTCCTGACTTTC.

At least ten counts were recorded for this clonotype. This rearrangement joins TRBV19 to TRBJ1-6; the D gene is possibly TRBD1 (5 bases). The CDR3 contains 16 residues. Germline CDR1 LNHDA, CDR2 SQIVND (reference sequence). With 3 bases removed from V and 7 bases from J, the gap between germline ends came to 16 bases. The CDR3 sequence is CASSIQGTSWNSPLHF. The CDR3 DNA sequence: TGTGCCAGTAGTATCCAAGGGACCAGCTGGAATTCACCCCTCCACTTT. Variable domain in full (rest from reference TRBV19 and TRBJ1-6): DGGITQSPKYLFRKEGQNVTLSCEQNLNHDAMYWYRQDPGQGLRLIYYSQIVNDFQKGDIAEGYSVSREKKESFPLTVTSAQKNPTAFYLCASSIQGTSWNSPLHFGNGTRLTVT.

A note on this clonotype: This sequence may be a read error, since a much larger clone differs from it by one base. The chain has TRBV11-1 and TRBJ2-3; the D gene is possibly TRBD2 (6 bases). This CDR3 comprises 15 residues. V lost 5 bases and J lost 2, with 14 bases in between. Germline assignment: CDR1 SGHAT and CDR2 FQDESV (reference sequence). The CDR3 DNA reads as TGTGCCAGCAGCCAATACGGGAGTACCACAGATACGCAGTATTTT. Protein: CASSQYGSTTDTQYF. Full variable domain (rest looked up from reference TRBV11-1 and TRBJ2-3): EAEVAQSPRYKITEKSQAVAFWCDPISGHATLYWYRQILGQGPELLVQFQDESVVDDSQLPKDRFSAERLKGVDSTLKIQPAELGDSAMYLCASSQYGSTTDTQYFGPGTRLTVL.

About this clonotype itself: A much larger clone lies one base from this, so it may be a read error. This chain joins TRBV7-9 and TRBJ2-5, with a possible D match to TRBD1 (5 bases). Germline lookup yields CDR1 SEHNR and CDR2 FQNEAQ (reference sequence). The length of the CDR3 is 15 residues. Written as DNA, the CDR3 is TGTGCCAGCAGCTTGAAGACACAGGCCCAAGAGACCCAGCACTTC. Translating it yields CASSLKTQAQETQHF.

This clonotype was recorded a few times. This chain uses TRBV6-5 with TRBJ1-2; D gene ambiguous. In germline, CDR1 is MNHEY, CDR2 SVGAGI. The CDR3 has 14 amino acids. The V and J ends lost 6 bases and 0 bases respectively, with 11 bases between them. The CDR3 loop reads CASSLTSANYGYTF. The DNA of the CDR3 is TGTGCCAGCAGCCTTACGTCCGCTAACTATGGCTACACCTTC.

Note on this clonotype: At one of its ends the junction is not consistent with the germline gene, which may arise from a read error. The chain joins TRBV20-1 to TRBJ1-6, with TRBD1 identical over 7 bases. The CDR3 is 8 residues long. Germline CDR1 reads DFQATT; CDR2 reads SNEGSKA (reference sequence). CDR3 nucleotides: TGCAGTGCTCACAAGACAGGGTTT. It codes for CSAHKTGF.

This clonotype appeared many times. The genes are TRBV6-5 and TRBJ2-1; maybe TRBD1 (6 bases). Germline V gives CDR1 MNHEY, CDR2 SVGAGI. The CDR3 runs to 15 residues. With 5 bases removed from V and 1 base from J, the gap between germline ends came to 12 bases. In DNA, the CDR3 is TGTGCCAGCAGTCACAGGGCTTTATCCTACAATGAGCAGTTCTTC. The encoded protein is CASSHRALSYNEQFF.

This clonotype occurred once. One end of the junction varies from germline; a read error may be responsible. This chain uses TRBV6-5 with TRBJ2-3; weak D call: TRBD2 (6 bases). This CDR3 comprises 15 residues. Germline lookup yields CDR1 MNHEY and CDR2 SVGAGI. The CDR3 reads CASSYSGRGKDTQYF. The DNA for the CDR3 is TGCGCCAGCAGTTACTCGGGACGGGGGAAAGATACGCAGTATTTT.

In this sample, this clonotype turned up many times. The CDR3 nucleotides are TGCGCCAGCAGCCGCGCGGGCGGGGGGGCGGAGACCCAGTACTTC. It codes for CASSRAGGGAETQYF. V gene TRBV5-1 combines with J gene TRBJ2-5, with 9 bases aligning to TRBD2. Per germline, CDR1 SGHRS and CDR2 YFSETQ. The CDR3 extends over 15 amino acids. The V gene end was trimmed by 4 bases and the J gene end by 5 bases; junction bases not matched to a gene: 9.

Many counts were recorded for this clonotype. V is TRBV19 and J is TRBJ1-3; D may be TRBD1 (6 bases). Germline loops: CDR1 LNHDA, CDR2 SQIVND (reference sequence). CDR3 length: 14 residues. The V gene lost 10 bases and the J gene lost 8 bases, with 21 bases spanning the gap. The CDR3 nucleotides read TGTGCCACTTCCGGGACAAGAATGACAGACACCATATATTTT. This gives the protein CATSGTRMTDTIYF.

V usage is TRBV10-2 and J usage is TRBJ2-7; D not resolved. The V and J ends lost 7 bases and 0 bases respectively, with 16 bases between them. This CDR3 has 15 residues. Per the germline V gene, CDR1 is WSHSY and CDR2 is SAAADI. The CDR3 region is CASTLLGLSSYEQYF. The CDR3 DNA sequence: TGCGCCAGCACTCTGCTCGGCCTGAGCTCCTACGAGCAGTACTTC.

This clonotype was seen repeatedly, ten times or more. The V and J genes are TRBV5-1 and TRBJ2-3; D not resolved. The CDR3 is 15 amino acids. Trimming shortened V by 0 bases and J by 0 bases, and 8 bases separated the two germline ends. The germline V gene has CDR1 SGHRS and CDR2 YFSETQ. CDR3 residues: CASSLETLSTDTQYF. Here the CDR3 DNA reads TGCGCCAGCAGCTTGGAGACTTTAAGCACAGATACGCAGTATTTT. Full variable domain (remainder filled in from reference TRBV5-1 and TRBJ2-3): KAGVTQTPRYLIKTRGQQVTLSCSPISGHRSVSWYQQTPGQGLQFLFEYFSETQRNKGNFPGRFSGRQFSNSRSEMNVSTLELGDSALYLCASSLETLSTDTQYFGPGTRLTVL.

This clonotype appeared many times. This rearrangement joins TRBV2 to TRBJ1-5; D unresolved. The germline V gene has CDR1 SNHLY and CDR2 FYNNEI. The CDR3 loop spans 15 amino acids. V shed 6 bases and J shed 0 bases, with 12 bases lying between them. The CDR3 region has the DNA TGTGCCAGCAGCCTAGACGGACTTAGCAATCAGCCCCAGCATTTT. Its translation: CASSLDGLSNQPQHF.

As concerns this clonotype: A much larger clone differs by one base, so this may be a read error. Here the CDR3 reads CASSDERIQSQQETQYF. In DNA, the CDR3 is TGTGCCAGCAGTGACGAAAGGATCCAAAGTCAGCAAGAGACCCAGTACTTC. V gene TRBV6-6 combines with J gene TRBJ2-5; D is unresolved. The CDR3 runs 17 residues. CDR1 MNHNY and CDR2 SVGAGI come from the germline V gene (reference sequence). V was pared by 5 bases and J by 2 bases, with 21 bases between.

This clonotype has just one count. CDR3 in amino acids: CASSYGTSGAYGYTF. The CDR3 DNA reads as TGTGCCAGCAGCTACGGGACTAGCGGGGCGTATGGCTACACCTTC. The chain is built from TRBV5-4 and TRBJ1-2; possible D gene TRBD1, 5 bases. Germline V gene data show CDR1 as SGHNT and CDR2 as YYREEE (reference sequence). The CDR3 covers 15 residues. With 3 bases removed from V and 5 bases from J, the gap between germline ends came to 17 bases.

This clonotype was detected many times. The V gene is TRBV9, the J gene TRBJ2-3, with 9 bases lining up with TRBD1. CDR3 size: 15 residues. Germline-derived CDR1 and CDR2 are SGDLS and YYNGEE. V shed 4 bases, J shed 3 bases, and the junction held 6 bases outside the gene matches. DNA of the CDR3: TGTGCCAGCAGCTCCCGGGACAGGGCTACAGATACGCAGTATTTT. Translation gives CASSSRDRATDTQYF.

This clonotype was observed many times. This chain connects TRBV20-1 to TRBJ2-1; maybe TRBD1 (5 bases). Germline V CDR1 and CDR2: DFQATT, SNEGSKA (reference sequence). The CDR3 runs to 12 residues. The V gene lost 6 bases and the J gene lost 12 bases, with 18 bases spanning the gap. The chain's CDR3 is CSAYVGAAGQFF. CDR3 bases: TGCAGTGCGTATGTTGGGGCCGCCGGGCAGTTCTTC.

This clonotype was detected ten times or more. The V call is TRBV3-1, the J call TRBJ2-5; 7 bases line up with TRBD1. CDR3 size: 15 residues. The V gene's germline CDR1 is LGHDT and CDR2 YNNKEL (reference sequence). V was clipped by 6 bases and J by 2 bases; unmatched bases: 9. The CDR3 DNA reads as TGTGCCAGCAGGCACTCTACAGGGGTTCAAGAGACCCAGTACTTC. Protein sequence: CASRHSTGVQETQYF.

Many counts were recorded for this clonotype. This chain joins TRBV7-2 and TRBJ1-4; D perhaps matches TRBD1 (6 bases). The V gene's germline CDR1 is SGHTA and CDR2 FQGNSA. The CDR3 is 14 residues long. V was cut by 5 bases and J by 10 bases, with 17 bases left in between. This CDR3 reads CASSPSLTGGKLFF. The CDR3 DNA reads TGTGCCAGCAGCCCATCCTTGACAGGCGGAAAACTGTTTTTT.

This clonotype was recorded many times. The CDR3, as DNA: TGTGCCAGCAGAGGAGCGGGAGGGAACACCGGGGAGCTGTTTTTT. This encodes CASRGAGGNTGELFF. The chain has TRBV7-9 and TRBJ2-2, with TRBD2 matching over 9 bases. The CDR3 is 15 amino acids. Germline CDR1 reads SEHNR; CDR2 reads FQNEAQ (reference sequence). J was trimmed by 1 base and V by 6 bases; bases with no gene match: 3.

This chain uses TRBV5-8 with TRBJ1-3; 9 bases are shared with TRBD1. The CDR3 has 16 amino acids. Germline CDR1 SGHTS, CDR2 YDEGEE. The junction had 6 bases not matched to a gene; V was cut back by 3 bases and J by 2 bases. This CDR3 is CASSSGTGLPGNTIYF. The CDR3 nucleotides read TGTGCCAGCAGCTCCGGGACAGGGCTCCCTGGAAACACCATATATTTT.

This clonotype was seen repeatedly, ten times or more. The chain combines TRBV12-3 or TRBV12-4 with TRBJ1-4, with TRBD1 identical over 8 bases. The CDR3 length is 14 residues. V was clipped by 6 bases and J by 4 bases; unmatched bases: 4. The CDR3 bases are TGTGCCAGCAGCAGGGACAGGCGTAATGAAAAACTGTTTTTT. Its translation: CASSRDRRNEKLFF.

The DNA for the CDR3 is TGTGCCAGCAGCTTAGCGACAGGGGGCTTTGGAAACACCTTC. Amino acid sequence: CASSLATGGFGNTF. The gene calls are TRBV7-8 and TRBJ1-2; 10 bases match TRBD1. This CDR3 comprises 14 residues. V shed 0 bases and J 12 bases; nucleotides not matched to a gene: 7. Germline V gene data show CDR1 as SGHVS and CDR2 as FQNEAQ.

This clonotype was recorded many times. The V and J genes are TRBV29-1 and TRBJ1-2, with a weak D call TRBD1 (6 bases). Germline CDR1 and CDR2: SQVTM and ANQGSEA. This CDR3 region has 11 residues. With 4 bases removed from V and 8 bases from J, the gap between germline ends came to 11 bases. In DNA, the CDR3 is TGCAGCGTTGGGGCAGGGGACGGCTACACCTTC. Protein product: CSVGAGDGYTF.

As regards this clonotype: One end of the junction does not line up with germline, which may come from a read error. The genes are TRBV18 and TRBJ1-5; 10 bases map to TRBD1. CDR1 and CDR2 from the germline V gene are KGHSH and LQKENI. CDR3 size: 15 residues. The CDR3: CVSSEETGGGQPQHF. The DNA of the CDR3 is TGTGTCAGCTCAGAGGAGACAGGGGGCGGGCAGCCCCAGCATTTT.

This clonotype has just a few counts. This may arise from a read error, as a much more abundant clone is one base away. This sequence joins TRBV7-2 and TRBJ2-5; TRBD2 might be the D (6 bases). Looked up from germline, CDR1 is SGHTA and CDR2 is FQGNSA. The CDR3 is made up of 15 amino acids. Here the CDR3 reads CASSLRDRVQETQHF. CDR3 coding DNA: TGTGCCAGCAGCTTGCGGGACCGGGTACAAGAGACCCAGCACTTC.

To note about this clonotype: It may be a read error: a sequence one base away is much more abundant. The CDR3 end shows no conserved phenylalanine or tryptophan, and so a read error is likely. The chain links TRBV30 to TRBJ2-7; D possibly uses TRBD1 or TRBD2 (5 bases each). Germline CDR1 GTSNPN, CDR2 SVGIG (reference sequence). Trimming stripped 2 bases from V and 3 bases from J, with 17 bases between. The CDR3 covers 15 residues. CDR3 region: CAWSPSFGGGYEQYL. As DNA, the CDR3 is TGTGCCTGGAGTCCCTCCTTTGGGGGTGGCTACGAGCAGTACCTC.

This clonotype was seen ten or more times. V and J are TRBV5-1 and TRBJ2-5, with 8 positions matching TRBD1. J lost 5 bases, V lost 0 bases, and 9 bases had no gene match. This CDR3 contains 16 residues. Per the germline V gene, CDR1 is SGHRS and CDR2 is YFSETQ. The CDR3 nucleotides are TGCGCCAGCAGCTTGGGCGCCGGCAGGGGGCAGGAGACCCAGTACTTC. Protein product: CASSLGAGRGQETQYF.